Listed below are T cell receptor beta chains from one sample, sequenced in a study of cytomegalovirus exposure and HLA in healthy donors. Profiling relied on immunoSEQ multiplex PCR, and the TCRdb table lists in-frame clones only, not all of them. The listing contains tens of thousands of clones. Material: PBMCs. All receptors derive from a man aged 45-65 years in good health and CMV-seropositive. The CDR3 runs from the conserved cysteine through the conserved F or W.

>TRBV4-3|TRBJ2-1
CASSRFPLAGGPGEQFF
>TRBV29-1|TRBJ2-7
CSVSAGGSEQYF
>TRBV4-3|TRBJ1-2
CASSQDSTGNYGYTF
>TRBV27|TRBJ2-7
CASSETASGRNEQYF
>TRBV4-1|TRBJ1-4
CASSGEPDEKLFF
>TRBV29-1|TRBJ2-2
CSVPLRGSGELFF
>TRBV9|TRBJ1-1
CASSAGTGVNTEAFF
>TRBV11-1|TRBJ1-1
CASSSGQGHTEAFF
>TRBV7-2|TRBJ2-1
CASSLLQDNEQFF
>TRBV4-3|TRBJ2-1
CASSLRTDGGNEQFF
>TRBV6-5|TRBJ1-1
CASRPQGNTEAFF
>TRBV7-9|TRBJ1-1
CASSLTAQGVEAFF
>TRBV7-2|TRBJ2-3
CASSPRLARNDTQYF
>TRBV28|TRBJ1-2
CASSLEGPDGYTF
>TRBV29-1|TRBJ1-2
CSVEVSGTGYYGYTF
>TRBV6-5|TRBJ1-2
CASSLQAGGYYGYTF
>TRBV6-5|TRBJ2-1
CASSDSTGADEQFF
>TRBV4-3|TRBJ1-2
CASSQDRELSYGYTF
>TRBV2|TRBJ1-2
CASALYDNYGYTF
>TRBV5-8|TRBJ2-5
CAQTSGRGSQETQYF
>TRBV27|TRBJ2-5
CASSPTGLAGGFVQETQYF
>TRBV4-3|TRBJ1-5
CASSQDPYSNQPQHF
>TRBV4-3|TRBJ1-1
CASSLDYHGAMNTEAFF
>TRBV19|TRBJ2-1
CASSLGGLGGNNEQFF
>TRBV18|TRBJ1-5
CASSPGGSTAYYSNQPQHF
>TRBV19|TRBJ1-1
CASSIGGMTGLYTEAFF
>TRBV7-9|TRBJ2-1
CASSLVQVGNEQFF
>TRBV7-9|TRBJ1-1
CASSLAGQGGTEAFF
>TRBV4-1|TRBJ2-4
CASSQGLIAGGTKNIQYF
>TRBV12-5|TRBJ1-5
CASGLSSGVPQHF
>TRBV4-1|TRBJ1-5
CASSQGYSQPQHF
>TRBV7-8|TRBJ2-1
CASSTLNRGRLYNEQFF
>TRBV9|TRBJ2-2
CASSAAGGEAGELFF
>TRBV19|TRBJ2-7
CASSIVQDRDAEQYF
>TRBV30|TRBJ2-2
CAWSPGTPTGELFF
>TRBV7-3|TRBJ2-1
CASSSGSGRANEQFF
>TRBV6-5|TRBJ2-1
CASRQETASNEQFF
>TRBV4-1|TRBJ1-1
CASSQEGSVAGGSEAFF
>TRBV20-1|TRBJ1-1
CSAPTDTEAFF
>TRBV18|TRBJ1-4
CASGPRGAQEKLFF
>TRBV7-9|TRBJ1-1
CASRSTENTEAFF
>TRBV10-3|TRBJ1-5
CAISESGGIGQPQHF